The 3 T cell receptor beta chains in this list originate from one sample, sequenced in a study of STAT3 mutations in large granular lymphocyte leukemia. Overall study results and limits: In T-cell large granular lymphocyte leukemia, about half of patients showed multiple immunodominant subclonotypes.

Data came from immunoSEQ multiplex PCR; TCRdb stores just in-frame clones and leaves some out. The data show tens of thousands of clones, approximately 94% seen once. No cognate antigen is known for these TCRs. The specimen was peripheral blood mononuclear cells. The receptors were sampled from a man aged 40-50 years with T-cell large granular lymphocyte leukemia. Some clones in this sample may be carry-over from other donors' samples.

V and J are TRBV9 and TRBJ1-2; D is possibly TRBD1 (6 bases). The CDR3 runs to 15 residues. V dropped 2 bases and J dropped 2 bases, with 13 bases sitting between them. CDR1 is SGDLS, CDR2 YYNGEE, per germline. The CDR3 DNA reads TGTGCCAGCAGCGTTTGGGGGGGGCGAAACTATGGCTACACCTTC. Protein product: CASSVWGGRNYGYTF.

This clone has more than one count but fewer than ten. The chain recombines TRBV15 with TRBJ2-7; D uncertain. This CDR3 is built from 18 residues. V lost 0 bases, J lost 6 bases, and 24 bases lay in between. Per germline, CDR1 LNHNV and CDR2 YYDKDF (reference sequence). The CDR3 DNA reads as TGTGCCACCAGCAGAGATTTCGGCAGCCACACCCATAAGGGCGAGCAGTACTTC. Encoded protein: CATSRDFGSHTHKGEQYF.

This clone came up a few times. The chain uses TRBV5-4 and TRBJ2-7; D call uncertain. The CDR3 sequence is 14 residues long. Trimming removed 0 bases from V and 2 bases from J, with 9 bases in between. Germline values: CDR1 SGHNT, CDR2 YYREEE (reference sequence). Written as DNA, the CDR3 is TGTGCCAGCAGCTTGGGGTCCCTAACCTACGAGCAGTACTTC. Encoded protein: CASSLGSLTYEQYF.